The sample holds one count of the clone carrying this T cell receptor (beta chain). The antigen is unknown. The study drew the donors from its approximately 120-subject validation cohort, separate from the roughly 700-subject first cohort. Sequenced by immunoSEQ multiplex PCR; TCRdb stores in-frame clones only, minus some. The table lists about 330,000 clones, about nine tenths of them singletons. This entry belongs to a study of cytomegalovirus exposure and HLA in healthy donors. Trimming removed 6 bases from V and 3 bases from J; junction bases left unmatched: 8. Looked up from germline, CDR1 is MNHEY and CDR2 is SMNVEV (reference sequence). The CDR3 runs 15 residues. Study results and caveats: Rare sequences made up most TCRs, while some public TCRs were found in many donors. In vitro work confirmed that a few CMV-associated chains recognize CMV antigens. TCR clusters originating in the first cohort tended to co-occur in the 120 validation repertoires, according to a later analysis.

The source is a woman aged 25 to 39 in good health and CMV-seropositive. This chain links TRBV27 with TRBJ2-1; 7 bases line up with TRBD2. Source material: PBMCs. The CDR3 here is CASRYRDYLYNEQFF. CDR3 sequence (DNA): TGTGCCAGCAGATACCGGGACTACCTCTACAATGAGCAGTTCTTC.